The source of this T cell receptor beta chain is a study of human T cells and chemical hapten exposure. Study-level information: The patient population, which was mostly female, had alopecia areata, totalis or universalis.

Per the original methods: Sampled TCR counts reached a median of around 100,000 per sample, with values ranging from 23,224 to 690,600. Each CDR3 protein gets one entry after TCRdb re-called the RACE reads with MiXCR. TCRdb assigned the V and J calls; the authors' analysis was not used. Of approximately 400,000 distinct CDR3 sequences listed, 4% to 5.5% are singletons. Time point noted: patch test 1, 2 weeks after DPC sensitization. Stated treatment: therapeutic diphenylcyclopropenone sensitization with weekly scalp DPC. This clonotype was seen more than once but under ten times. The sequence was obtained from a woman in her forties or fifties with alopecia areata. Some clones in this sample may be carry-over from other donors' samples. The source material was whole blood, sampled in connection with sensitization to the hapten diphenylcyclopropenone (DPC).

The CDR3 reads CASSITGGTYNEQFF. DNA for the CDR3: TGTGCCAGCAGCATTACGGGAGGAACCTACAATGAGCAGTTCTTC. The chain links TRBV11-3 to TRBJ2-1; 7 positions agree with TRBD2. Germline CDR1 SGHNT, CDR2 YENEEA. There are 15 residues in the CDR3. The V gene end was trimmed by 5 bases and the J gene end by 2 bases; junction bases not matched to a gene: 6.